This section outlines one TCR beta chain sequence together with its context. Its antigen is as yet unknown. Sequencing used immunoSEQ multiplex PCR; TCRdb keeps in-frame clones, though not all of them. The sample has 180,000 or so clones; around 90% are singletons. The data derive from a study of T cell responses to AZD1222 COVID-19 vaccine. General observations from the study: After two AZD1222 doses, spike-specific TCR breadth and depth rose versus day 0. Donors were mostly white British, more females; clonal diversity possibly underestimated. The study sampled repertoires only after the peak T cell response.

Pooling was applied to second doses at about 4 or about 12 weeks. The CDR3 consists of 18 residues. Trimming took 0 bases from V and 0 from J; bases not matched to a gene: 9. Germline V gene data show CDR1 as LNHDA and CDR2 as SQIVND (reference sequence). J is TRBJ2-3 and V is TRBV19; 7 positions agree with TRBD2. The TCR was taken from an adult who received the AZD1222 COVID-19 vaccine. Sequenced material: peripheral blood, taken 28 days after the second AZD1222 dose. The CDR3 reads CASSIEGGSGASTDTQYF. In DNA, the CDR3 is TGTGCCAGTAGTATAGAAGGCGGGAGTGGAGCTAGCACAGATACGCAGTATTTT.